This TCR beta chain originates from a study of T cell changes during pregnancy in multiple sclerosis. The V and J ends lost 2 bases and 4 bases respectively, with 10 bases between them. Germline V lookup: CDR1 KGHSH, CDR2 LQKENI. The CDR3 length is 14 residues. The method was immunoSEQ multiplex PCR; TCRdb's version includes in-frame clones alone and lacks a portion of them. The sample holds roughly 27,000 clones, approximately 90% seen once. Sequencing used CD4+ T cells from peripheral blood mononuclear cells, obtained in the first trimester of pregnancy. The sequence was obtained from a female donor with multiple sclerosis, enrolled in a pregnancy study. This rearrangement joins TRBV18 to TRBJ2-3; possible D gene TRBD2, 6 bases. The CDR3 DNA follows: TGTGCCAGCTCACCAGCCGGGAGCCCAGATACGCAGTATTTT. Its translation: CASSPAGSPDTQYF.